This TCR beta chain was profiled in a study of blood T cell repertoires in COVID-19. The study drew participants aged about 18 to 89 years from 20 to 30 US areas. Measured with immunoSEQ multiplex PCR; TCRdb has only the in-frame clones, and not every one. The sample shows approximately 300,000 clones, 85% of them seen only once. V was shortened by 3 bases and J by 3 bases, with 11 bases between the two germline ends. The CDR3 contains 15 residues. Germline assignment: CDR1 KGHSH and CDR2 LQKENI. The receptor was isolated from a woman in her 30s who had been exposed to COVID-19. The chain carries TRBV18 and TRBJ1-4; D possibly corresponds to TRBD1 (5 bases). Sequenced sample: PBMCs or T cells enriched from blood (not recorded which). The DNA for the CDR3 is TGTGCCAGCTCACCCTCAGGGTCGTCTAATGAAAAACTGTTTTTT. Residues: CASSPSGSSNEKLFF. The full variable domain, rest sourced from reference TRBV18 and TRBJ1-4, is NAGVMQNPRHLVRRRGQEARLRCSPMKGHSHVYWYRQLPEEGLKFMVYLQKENIIDESGMPKERFSAEFPKEGPSILRIQQVVRGDSAAYFCASSPSGSSNEKLFFGSGTQLSVL.